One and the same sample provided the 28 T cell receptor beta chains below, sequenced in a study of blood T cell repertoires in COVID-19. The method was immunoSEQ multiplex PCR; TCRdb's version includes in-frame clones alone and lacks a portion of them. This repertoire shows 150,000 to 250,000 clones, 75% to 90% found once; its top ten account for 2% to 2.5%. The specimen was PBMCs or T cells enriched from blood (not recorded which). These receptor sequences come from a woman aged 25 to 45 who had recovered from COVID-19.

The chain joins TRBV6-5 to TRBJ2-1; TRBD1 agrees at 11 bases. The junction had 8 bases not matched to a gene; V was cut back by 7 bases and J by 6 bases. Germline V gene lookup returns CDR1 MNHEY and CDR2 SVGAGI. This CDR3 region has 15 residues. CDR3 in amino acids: CASIFKDRGPNEQFF. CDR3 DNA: TGTGCCAGCATATTTAAGGACAGGGGGCCCAATGAGCAGTTCTTC.

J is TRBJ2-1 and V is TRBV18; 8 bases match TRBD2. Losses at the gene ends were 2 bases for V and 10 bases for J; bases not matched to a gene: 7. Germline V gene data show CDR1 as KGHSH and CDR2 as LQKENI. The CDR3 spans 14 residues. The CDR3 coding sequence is TGTGCCAGCTCACCAGGGCTAGCGGGCCTAGAGCAGTTCTTC. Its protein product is CASSPGLAGLEQFF.

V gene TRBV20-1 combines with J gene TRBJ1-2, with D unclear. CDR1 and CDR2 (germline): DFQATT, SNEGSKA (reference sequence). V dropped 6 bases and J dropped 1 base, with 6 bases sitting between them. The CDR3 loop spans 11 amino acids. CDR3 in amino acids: CSASLNYGYTF. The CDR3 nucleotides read TGCAGTGCGTCTCTTAACTATGGCTACACCTTC.

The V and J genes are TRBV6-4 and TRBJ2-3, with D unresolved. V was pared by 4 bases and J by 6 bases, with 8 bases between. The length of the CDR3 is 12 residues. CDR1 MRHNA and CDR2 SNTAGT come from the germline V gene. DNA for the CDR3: TGTGCCAGCAGTGCCGGTCGGGATACGCAGTATTTT. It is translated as CASSAGRDTQYF.

The DNA of the CDR3 is TGTGCCAGCAGTTTAAGGACAGCGAATCAGCCCCAGCATTTT. This sequence encodes CASSLRTANQPQHF. The rearrangement joins TRBV27 to TRBJ1-5, with D perhaps matching TRBD1 (6 bases). The germline CDR1 and CDR2 sequences are MNHEY and SMNVEV (reference sequence). V shed 2 bases and J shed 4 bases, with 9 bases lying between them. The CDR3 is 14 residues long.

CDR3 region: CASSDWIGGITEAFF. CDR3 bases: TGTGCCAGCAGTGATTGGATTGGAGGGATCACTGAAGCTTTCTTT. This chain uses TRBV25-1 with TRBJ1-1; D remains ambiguous. The CDR3 runs 15 residues. Trimming cost V 3 bases and J 4 bases, with 15 bases left between them. CDR1 and CDR2 (germline): MGHDK, SYGVNS.

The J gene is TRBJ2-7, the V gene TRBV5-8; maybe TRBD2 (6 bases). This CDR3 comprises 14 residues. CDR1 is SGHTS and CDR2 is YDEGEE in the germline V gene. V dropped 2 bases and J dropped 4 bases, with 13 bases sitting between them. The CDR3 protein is CASSFSLASYEQYF. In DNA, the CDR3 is TGTGCCAGCAGCTTTAGCCTAGCGAGTTACGAGCAGTACTTC.

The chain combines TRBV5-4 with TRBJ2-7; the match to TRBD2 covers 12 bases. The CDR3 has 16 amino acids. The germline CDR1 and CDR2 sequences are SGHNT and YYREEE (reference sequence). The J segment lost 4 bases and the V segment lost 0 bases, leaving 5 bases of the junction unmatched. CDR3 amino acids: CASSLGGTSGLYEQYF. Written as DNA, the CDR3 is TGTGCCAGCAGCTTGGGGGGGACTAGCGGGTTATACGAGCAGTACTTC.

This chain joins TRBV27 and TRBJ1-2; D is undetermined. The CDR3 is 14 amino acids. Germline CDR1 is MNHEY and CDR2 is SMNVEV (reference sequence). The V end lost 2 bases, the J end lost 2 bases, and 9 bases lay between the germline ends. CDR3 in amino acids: CASSLSYKNYGYTF. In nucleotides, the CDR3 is TGTGCCAGCAGTTTAAGTTACAAGAACTATGGCTACACCTTC.

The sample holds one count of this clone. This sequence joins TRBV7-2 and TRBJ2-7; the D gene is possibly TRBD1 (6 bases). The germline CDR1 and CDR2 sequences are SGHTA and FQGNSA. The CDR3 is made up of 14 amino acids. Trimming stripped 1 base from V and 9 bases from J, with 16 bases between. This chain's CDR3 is CASSLGRTEAWQYF. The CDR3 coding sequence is TGTGCCAGCAGCTTAGGGAGGACAGAGGCTTGGCAGTACTTC. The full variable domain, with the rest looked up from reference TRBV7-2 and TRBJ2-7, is GAGVSQSPSNKVTEKGKDVELRCDPISGHTALYWYRQSLGQGLEFLIYFQGNSAPDKSGLPSDRFSAERTGGSVSTLTIQRTQQEDSAVYLCASSLGRTEAWQYFGPGTRLTVT.

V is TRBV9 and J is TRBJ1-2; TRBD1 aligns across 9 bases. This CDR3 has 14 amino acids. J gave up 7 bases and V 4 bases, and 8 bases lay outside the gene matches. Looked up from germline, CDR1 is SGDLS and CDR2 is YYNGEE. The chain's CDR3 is CASSLTQGAGGYTF. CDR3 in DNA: TGTGCCAGCAGCTTAACACAGGGGGCGGGTGGCTACACCTTC. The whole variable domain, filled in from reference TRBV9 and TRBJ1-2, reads DSGVTQTPKHLITATGQRVTLRCSPRSGDLSVYWYQQSLDQGLQFLIQYYNGEERAKGNILERFSAQQFPDLHSELNLSSLELGDSALYFCASSLTQGAGGYTFGSGTRLTVV.

DNA of the CDR3: TGTGCCAGCAGCTTATTGGCAGGACAGGGTCCCCAGCCCCTCCACTTT. This sequence encodes CASSLLAGQGPQPLHF. This rearrangement joins TRBV7-8 to TRBJ1-6; 8 nucleotides agree with TRBD1. V was clipped by 2 bases and J by 13 bases; unmatched bases: 13. Germline values: CDR1 SGHVS, CDR2 FQNEAQ. CDR3 length: 16 amino acids.

CDR3 amino acids: CASSFHRGGANTEAFF. The CDR3 bases are TGTGCCAGCAGTTTTCACAGGGGTGGGGCTAACACTGAAGCTTTCTTT. The J gene is TRBJ1-1, the V gene TRBV27, with TRBD1 identical over 7 bases. After removal of 3 bases from V and 2 bases from J, the junction contained 9 bases not matched to a gene. The CDR3 runs to 16 residues. From germline, CDR1 is MNHEY and CDR2 SMNVEV (reference sequence).

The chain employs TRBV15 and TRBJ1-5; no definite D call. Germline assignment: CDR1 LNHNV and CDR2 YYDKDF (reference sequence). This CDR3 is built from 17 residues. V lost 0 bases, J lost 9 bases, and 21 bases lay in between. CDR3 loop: CATSRDLLVAAVGPQHF. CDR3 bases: TGTGCCACCAGCAGAGATCTATTAGTGGCGGCCGTTGGGCCCCAGCATTTT.

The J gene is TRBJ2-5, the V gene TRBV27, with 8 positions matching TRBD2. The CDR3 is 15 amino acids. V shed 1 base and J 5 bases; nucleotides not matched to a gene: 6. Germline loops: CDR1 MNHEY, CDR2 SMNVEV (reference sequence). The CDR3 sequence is CASSLLAGGGETQYF. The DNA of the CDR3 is TGTGCCAGCAGTTTATTGGCAGGCGGGGGGGAGACCCAGTACTTC.

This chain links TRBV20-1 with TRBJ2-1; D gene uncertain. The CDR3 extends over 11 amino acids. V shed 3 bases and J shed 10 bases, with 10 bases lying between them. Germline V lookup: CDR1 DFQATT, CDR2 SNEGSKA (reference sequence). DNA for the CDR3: TGCAGTGCTAGCGAACAGTGGGAGCAGTTCTTC. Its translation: CSASEQWEQFF.

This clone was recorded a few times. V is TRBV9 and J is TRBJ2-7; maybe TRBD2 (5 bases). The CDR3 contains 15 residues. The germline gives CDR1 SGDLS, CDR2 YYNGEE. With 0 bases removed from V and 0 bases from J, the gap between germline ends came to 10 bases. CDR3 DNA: TGTGCCAGCAGCGTAGGGGCAGGACTCTCCTACGAGCAGTACTTC. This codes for CASSVGAGLSYEQYF.

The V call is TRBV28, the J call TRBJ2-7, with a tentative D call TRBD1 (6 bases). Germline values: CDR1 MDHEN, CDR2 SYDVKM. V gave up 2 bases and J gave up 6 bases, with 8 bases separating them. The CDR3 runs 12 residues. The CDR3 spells CASSLTGSEQYF. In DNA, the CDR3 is TGTGCCAGCAGTTTAACAGGGAGCGAGCAGTACTTC.

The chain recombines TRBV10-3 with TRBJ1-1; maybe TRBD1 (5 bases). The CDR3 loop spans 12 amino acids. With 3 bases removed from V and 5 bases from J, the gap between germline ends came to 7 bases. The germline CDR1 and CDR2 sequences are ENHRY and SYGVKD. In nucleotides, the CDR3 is TGTGCCATCAGTGACAGGGTAACTGAAGCTTTCTTT. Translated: CAISDRVTEAFF.

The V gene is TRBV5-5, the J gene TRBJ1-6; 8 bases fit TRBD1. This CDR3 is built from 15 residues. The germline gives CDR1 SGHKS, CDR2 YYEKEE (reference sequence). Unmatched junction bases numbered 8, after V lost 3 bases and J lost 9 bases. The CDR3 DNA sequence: TGTGCCAGCAGCTCAGGGGGCAGCATAGTTTCACCCCTCCACTTT. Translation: CASSSGGSIVSPLHF.

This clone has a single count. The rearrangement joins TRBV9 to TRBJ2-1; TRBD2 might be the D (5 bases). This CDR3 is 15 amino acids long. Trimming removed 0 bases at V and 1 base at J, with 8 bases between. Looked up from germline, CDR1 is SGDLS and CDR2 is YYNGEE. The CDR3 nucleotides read TGTGCCAGCAGCGTAGCGGGGATATCCTACAATGAGCAGTTCTTC. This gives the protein CASSVAGISYNEQFF. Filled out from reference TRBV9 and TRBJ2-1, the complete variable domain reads DSGVTQTPKHLITATGQRVTLRCSPRSGDLSVYWYQQSLDQGLQFLIQYYNGEERAKGNILERFSAQQFPDLHSELNLSSLELGDSALYFCASSVAGISYNEQFFGPGTRLTVL.

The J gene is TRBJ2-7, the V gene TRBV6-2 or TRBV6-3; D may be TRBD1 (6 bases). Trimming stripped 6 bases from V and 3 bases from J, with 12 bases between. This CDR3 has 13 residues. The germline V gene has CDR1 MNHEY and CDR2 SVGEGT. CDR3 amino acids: CASSQTGLYEQYF. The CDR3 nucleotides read TGTGCCAGCAGCCAGACAGGCCTCTACGAGCAGTACTTC.

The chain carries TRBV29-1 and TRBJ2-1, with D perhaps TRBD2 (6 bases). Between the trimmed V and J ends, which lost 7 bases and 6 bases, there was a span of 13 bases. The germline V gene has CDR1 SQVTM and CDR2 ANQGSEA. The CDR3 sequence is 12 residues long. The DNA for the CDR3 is TGCAGCGGTGCAGGGACTGGCAATGAGCAGTTCTTC. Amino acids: CSGAGTGNEQFF.

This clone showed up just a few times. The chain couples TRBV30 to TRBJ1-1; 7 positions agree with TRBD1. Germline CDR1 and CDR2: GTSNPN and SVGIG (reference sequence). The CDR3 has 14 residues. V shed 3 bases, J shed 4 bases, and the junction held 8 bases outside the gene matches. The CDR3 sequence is CAWRRRGRGTEAFF. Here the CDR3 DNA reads TGTGCCTGGAGACGGAGGGGGCGCGGCACTGAAGCTTTCTTT.

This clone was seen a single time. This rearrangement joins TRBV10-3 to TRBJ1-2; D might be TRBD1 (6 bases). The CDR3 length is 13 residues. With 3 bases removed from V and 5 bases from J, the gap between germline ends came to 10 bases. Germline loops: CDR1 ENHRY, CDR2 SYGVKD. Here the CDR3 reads CAISDRQEYGYTF. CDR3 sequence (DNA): TGTGCCATCAGTGATCGACAGGAATATGGCTACACCTTC.

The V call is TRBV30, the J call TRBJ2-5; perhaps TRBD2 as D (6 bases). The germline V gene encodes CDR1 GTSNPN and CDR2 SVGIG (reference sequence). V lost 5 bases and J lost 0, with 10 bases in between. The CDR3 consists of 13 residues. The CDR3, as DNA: TGTGCCTGGGGACGGGGGAACCAAGAGACCCAGTACTTC. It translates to CAWGRGNQETQYF.

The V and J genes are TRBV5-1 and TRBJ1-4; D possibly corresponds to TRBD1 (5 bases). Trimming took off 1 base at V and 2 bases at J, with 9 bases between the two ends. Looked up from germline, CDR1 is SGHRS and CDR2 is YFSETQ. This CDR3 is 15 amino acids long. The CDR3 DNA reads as TGCGCCAGCAGCTTGCTTAGGGGCACTAATGAAAAACTGTTTTTT. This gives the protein CASSLLRGTNEKLFF.

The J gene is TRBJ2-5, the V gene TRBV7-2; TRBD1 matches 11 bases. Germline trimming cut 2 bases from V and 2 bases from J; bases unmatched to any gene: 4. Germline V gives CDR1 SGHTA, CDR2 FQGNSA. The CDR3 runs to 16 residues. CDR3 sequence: CASSLPGQGVQETQYF. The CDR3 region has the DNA TGTGCCAGCAGCTTACCGGGACAGGGGGTTCAAGAGACCCAGTACTTC.